The 31 T cell receptor beta chains presented below share a single source sample, sequenced in a study of CD8+CD57+ T cells in acquired aplastic anemia. According to the study, genomic DNA was the template for TCR beta VDJ and CDR3 profiling. In TCRdb, the reads were re-called with MiXCR into one record per CDR3 protein. Counted here are approximately 150,000 distinct CDR3 sequences, 70% to 75% occurring once; the ten biggest clones make up 35% to 50%. The patients chosen for sequencing had shown expansion of CD8+CD57+ cells (detected by flow cytometry). Input material: sorted CD4+, CD8+, or CD8+CD57+ T cells (not recorded which) from PBMCs. These receptors were collected from a human donor with aplastic anemia.

The rearrangement uses TRBV15 and TRBJ2-2, with D uncertain. Germline CDR1 is LNHNV and CDR2 is YYDKDF (reference sequence). Deletions cut 1 base from V and 7 bases from J, with 7 bases between. CDR3 length: 13 amino acids. CDR3 sequence: CATSRVRSGELFF. The CDR3 coding sequence is TGTGCCACCAGCAGAGTTCGCAGCGGGGAGCTGTTTTTT.

The chain employs TRBV5-1 and TRBJ2-5; D not certain. The CDR3 contains 12 residues. Trimming removed 3 bases at V and 3 bases at J, with 6 bases between. Germline loops: CDR1 SGHRS, CDR2 YFSETQ. The CDR3 is CASSWSEETQYF. The CDR3 DNA follows: TGCGCCAGCAGCTGGTCTGAAGAGACCCAGTACTTC.

In this sample, this clonotype turned up once. The chain joins TRBV7-8 to TRBJ2-2; a possible D gene is TRBD1 (5 bases). This CDR3 spans 14 amino acids. V dropped 5 bases and J dropped 11 bases, with 18 bases sitting between them. Looked up from germline, CDR1 is SGHVS and CDR2 is FQNEAQ. The CDR3 loop reads CASSLTGQHGELFF. CDR3 nucleotides: TGTGCCAGCAGCCTAACCGGACAACACGGCGAGCTGTTTTTT.

This clonotype has just one count. This chain links TRBV6-1 with TRBJ2-5, with 8 nucleotides matching TRBD1. The CDR3 extends over 13 amino acids. After removal of 4 bases from V and 3 bases from J, the junction contained 1 base not matched to a gene. Germline lookup yields CDR1 MNHNS and CDR2 SASEGT. CDR3 residues: CASSVTGEETQYF. For the CDR3, the DNA is TGTGCCAGCAGTGTGACAGGGGAAGAGACCCAGTACTTC.

V usage is TRBV10-3 and J usage is TRBJ2-7; D perhaps matches TRBD1 (7 bases). V dropped 8 bases and J dropped 7 bases, with 15 bases sitting between them. CDR1 is ENHRY, CDR2 SYGVKD, per germline. The CDR3 has 12 amino acids. CDR3 amino acids: CAIDEGAGEQYF. The CDR3 DNA follows: TGTGCCATCGATGAGGGGGCGGGAGAGCAGTACTTC.

This clonotype occurred a few times. The chain has TRBV5-1 and TRBJ2-2; maybe TRBD1 (6 bases). Trimming shortened V by 5 bases and J by 0 bases, and 11 bases separated the two germline ends. Per the germline V gene, CDR1 is SGHRS and CDR2 is YFSETQ. The CDR3 sequence is 15 residues long. This CDR3 reads CASSPGQSNTGELFF. CDR3 DNA sequence: TGCGCCAGCAGTCCCGGACAGTCGAACACCGGGGAGCTGTTTTTT. The variable domain in full, completed from reference TRBV5-1 and TRBJ2-2, reads KAGVTQTPRYLIKTRGQQVTLSCSPISGHRSVSWYQQTPGQGLQFLFEYFSETQRNKGNFPGRFSGRQFSNSRSEMNVSTLELGDSALYLCASSPGQSNTGELFFGEGSRLTVL.

The V call is TRBV7-3, the J call TRBJ1-1, with unresolved D. This CDR3 comprises 12 residues. Trimming cost V 2 bases and J 8 bases, with 9 bases left between them. Germline assignment: CDR1 SGHTA and CDR2 FQGTGA. CDR3 amino acids: CASSLEIGEAFF. The CDR3 DNA is TGTGCCAGCAGCTTAGAGATAGGGGAAGCTTTCTTT.

This clonotype was counted a few times. The CDR3 loop is CATSRLGTGDEKLFF. As DNA, the CDR3 is TGTGCCACCAGCAGATTAGGGACAGGCGATGAAAAACTGTTTTTT. V and J are TRBV15 and TRBJ1-4, with 8 positions matching TRBD1. Germline V gene data show CDR1 as LNHNV and CDR2 as YYDKDF (reference sequence). This CDR3 has 15 residues. J gave up 6 bases and V 2 bases, and 5 bases lay outside the gene matches.

This sequence joins TRBV19 and TRBJ2-7, with D perhaps TRBD2 (5 bases). V was cut by 1 base and J by 7 bases, with 14 bases left in between. Germline CDR1 is LNHDA and CDR2 is SQIVND (reference sequence). The CDR3 extends over 14 amino acids. In nucleotides, the CDR3 is TGTGCCAGTAGTATAGGGCCGGGATTTGGGGAGCAGTACTTC. Translation: CASSIGPGFGEQYF.

The chain joins TRBV19 to TRBJ1-6, with a weak D call TRBD1 (5 bases). Per germline, CDR1 LNHDA and CDR2 SQIVND (reference sequence). The CDR3 contains 15 residues. Trimming pared 7 bases from V and 6 bases from J, leaving 16 bases between. In nucleotides, the CDR3 is TGTGCCAGTACCCGGGGCGTAGACAGTAATTCACCCCTCCACTTT. Translating gives CASTRGVDSNSPLHF.

The chain carries TRBV9 and TRBJ2-7; TRBD2 is a possible D gene (6 bases). V lost 4 bases and J lost 4, with 15 bases in between. Per germline, CDR1 SGDLS and CDR2 YYNGEE. This CDR3 is built from 14 residues. The CDR3 DNA reads TGTGCCAGCAGCCCCCAAACGGAGGGATACGAGCAGTACTTC. Translation gives CASSPQTEGYEQYF.

This chain links TRBV24-1 with TRBJ2-2; 7 positions match TRBD1. Trimming removed 4 bases from V and 4 bases from J; junction bases left unmatched: 11. Germline V gives CDR1 KGHDR, CDR2 SFDVKD. The CDR3 contains 17 residues. In DNA form, the CDR3 reads TGTGCCACCAGTGACGCGACAGGGATGACGAGCACCGGGGAGCTGTTTTTT. Residues: CATSDATGMTSTGELFF.

This chain joins TRBV7-8 and TRBJ2-7; D not resolved. Germline values: CDR1 SGHVS, CDR2 FQNEAQ. Between the trimmed V and J ends, which lost 2 bases and 2 bases, there was a span of 7 bases. There are 13 residues in the CDR3. This CDR3 is CASSLSGPYEQYF. In nucleotides, the CDR3 is TGTGCCAGCAGCTTATCAGGTCCCTACGAGCAGTACTTC.

This clonotype was observed a few times. The DNA for the CDR3 is TGTGCCAGCAGCCAGGCGGGGTTAGGGTCACCCCTCCACTTT. Translated, it gives CASSQAGLGSPLHF. The chain recombines TRBV7-6 with TRBJ1-6; no reliable D call. Deletions cut 5 bases from V and 10 bases from J, with 15 bases between. This CDR3 is built from 14 residues. CDR1 and CDR2 from the germline V gene are SGHVS and FNYEAQ.

The chain has TRBV5-6 and TRBJ1-2, with 10 bases matching TRBD1. This CDR3 spans 13 amino acids. Germline V gene sequence: CDR1 SGHDT, CDR2 YYEEEE. After removal of 3 bases from V and 9 bases from J, the junction contained 5 bases not matched to a gene. Written as DNA, the CDR3 is TGTGCCAGCAGCTCTCTGGGACAGGGGAGCTACACCTTC. Its protein product is CASSSLGQGSYTF.

This clonotype was recorded a few times. V gene TRBV20-1 combines with J gene TRBJ2-7; D ambiguous. This CDR3 contains 14 residues. The V gene lost 0 bases and the J gene lost 2 bases, with 11 bases spanning the gap. Per the germline V gene, CDR1 is DFQATT and CDR2 is SNEGSKA (reference sequence). The CDR3 DNA is TGCAGTGCTAGAGACGGTGGGATGGCCTACGAGCAGTACTTC. Protein: CSARDGGMAYEQYF.

In this sample, this clonotype turned up a few times. The chain joins TRBV9 to TRBJ1-3; TRBD1 is a possible D gene (5 bases). The CDR3 contains 15 residues. CDR1 is SGDLS, CDR2 YYNGEE, per germline. V was clipped by 3 bases and J by 8 bases, with 18 bases between them. The CDR3 loop is CASSEQTRDGDTIYF. The CDR3 region has the DNA TGTGCCAGCAGCGAGCAGACCCGGGACGGGGACACCATATATTTT.

The chain uses TRBV24-1 and TRBJ2-5, with TRBD1 as a possible D gene (6 bases). CDR3 length: 14 residues. Between the trimmed V and J ends, which lost 2 bases and 2 bases, there was a span of 8 bases. Germline V CDR1 and CDR2: KGHDR, SFDVKD. Written as DNA, the CDR3 is TGTGCCACCAGTGATTGGGACAAACAAGAGACCCAGTACTTC. Translating gives CATSDWDKQETQYF.

The chain has TRBV6-5 and TRBJ1-1, with D unresolved. This CDR3 region has 14 residues. Germline values: CDR1 MNHEY, CDR2 SVGAGI. V was pared by 2 bases and J by 1 base, with 8 bases between. This CDR3 is CASSYIGRNTEAFF. CDR3 nucleotides: TGTGCCAGCAGTTACATCGGGAGGAACACTGAAGCTTTCTTT.

This clonotype was counted only a few times. A read error may account for a junction end that differs from germline. V gene TRBV12-3 or TRBV12-4 combines with J gene TRBJ2-7; the D is unclear. The CDR3 length is 12 residues. The CDR3 nucleotides read TGCGCCAGCACGTCCCCCTCCTACGAGCAGTACTTC. Translation gives CASTSPSYEQYF.

The chain joins TRBV25-1 to TRBJ1-6, with D possibly matching TRBD1 (6 bases). The CDR3 runs 13 residues. V was pared by 1 base and J by 14 bases, with 12 bases between. The germline CDR1 and CDR2 sequences are MGHDK and SYGVNS. As DNA, the CDR3 is TGTGCCAGCAGTGAATCCGGACAGCCGGCCCTCCACTTT. Translation gives CASSESGQPALHF. The variable domain in full, with the rest retrieved from reference TRBV25-1 and TRBJ1-6, is EADIYQTPRYLVIGTGKKITLECSQTMGHDKMYWYQQDPGMELHLIHYSYGVNSTEKGDLSSESTVSRIRTEHFPLTLESARPSHTSQYLCASSESGQPALHFGNGTRLTVT.

The count of this clonotype is one. This chain connects TRBV25-1 to TRBJ2-1; 9 bases line up with TRBD2. V shed 4 bases and J 10 bases; nucleotides not matched to a gene: 11. This CDR3 is 15 amino acids long. Germline lookup yields CDR1 MGHDK and CDR2 SYGVNS. CDR3 nucleotide sequence: TGTGCCAGCAGTGGAGGTGGGACTAGCCTCCGCGAGCAGTTCTTC. It codes for CASSGGGTSLREQFF.

The rearrangement links TRBV7-9 to TRBJ2-5, with D perhaps TRBD1 (5 bases). Germline CDR1 reads SEHNR; CDR2 reads FQNEAQ (reference sequence). CDR3 length: 13 amino acids. V was shortened by 0 bases and J by 4 bases, with 6 bases between the two germline ends. The CDR3: CASSLAGAETQYF. The CDR3 bases are TGTGCCAGCAGCTTAGCAGGGGCAGAGACCCAGTACTTC.

This clonotype was observed a single time. The chain couples TRBV19 to TRBJ1-2; 8 nucleotides agree with TRBD1. Germline V gene sequence: CDR1 LNHDA, CDR2 SQIVND (reference sequence). V lost 4 bases, J lost 7 bases, and 11 bases stayed unmatched. The CDR3 extends over 15 amino acids. The CDR3 sequence is CASSKGGRGLVGYTF. The CDR3 nucleotides read TGTGCCAGTAGTAAAGGAGGCAGGGGGCTTGTTGGCTACACCTTC.

In this sample, this clonotype turned up a few times. At one of its ends the junction is not consistent with the germline gene, which may arise from a read error. J is TRBJ1-6 and V is TRBV4-2; TRBD1 matches 8 bases. The CDR3 is 15 residues long. Germline assignment: CDR1 LGHNA and CDR2 YNFKEQ. CDR3 region: CASSQDRGSNSPLHF. The DNA for the CDR3 is TGTGCCAGCAGTCAAGACAGGGGCTCTAATTCACCCCTCCACTTT.

In its sample, this clonotype was seen many times. J is TRBJ2-5 and V is TRBV10-2, with TRBD2 identical over 10 bases. This CDR3 is 16 amino acids long. Germline values: CDR1 WSHSY, CDR2 SAAADI. V lost 10 bases, J lost 3 bases, and 14 bases stayed unmatched. The CDR3 spells CATMIKGLAGEETQYF. CDR3 nucleotides: TGCGCCACTATGATCAAGGGGCTAGCGGGAGAAGAGACCCAGTACTTC.

This chain connects TRBV29-1 to TRBJ2-3; possibly TRBD2 for D (6 bases). Germline lookup yields CDR1 SQVTM and CDR2 ANQGSEA. This CDR3 has 15 residues. Trimming took 4 bases from V and 0 from J, leaving 14 bases between them. CDR3 bases: TGCAGCGTTGCGCTTTGGCGGGATAGCACAGATACGCAGTATTTT. This gives the protein CSVALWRDSTDTQYF.

This clonotype was seen at least ten times. The V gene is TRBV20-1, the J gene TRBJ1-2; TRBD1 matches at 9 bases. This CDR3 has 12 amino acids. With V trimmed by 4 bases and J by 8 bases, 5 bases remained unmatched. The germline gives CDR1 DFQATT, CDR2 SNEGSKA (reference sequence). This chain's CDR3 is CSATGTGLGYTF. The CDR3 nucleotides read TGCAGTGCTACAGGGACAGGGTTAGGCTACACCTTC.

V and J are TRBV24-1 and TRBJ1-5; D is perhaps TRBD1 (5 bases). Germline CDR1 reads KGHDR; CDR2 reads SFDVKD. V shed 5 bases and J shed 2 bases, with 6 bases lying between them. The length of the CDR3 is 13 residues. The CDR3 is CATSGGGNQPQHF. The CDR3 bases are TGTGCCACCAGTGGAGGGGGCAATCAGCCCCAGCATTTT.

J is TRBJ1-1 and V is TRBV7-6; tentative D call: TRBD1 (5 bases). CDR3 size: 15 residues. CDR1 and CDR2 (germline): SGHVS, FNYEAQ. The V gene lost 1 base and the J gene lost 8 bases, with 17 bases spanning the gap. CDR3 loop: CASSLGGLSSGEAFF. CDR3 bases: TGTGCCAGCAGCTTAGGGGGCTTATCGTCGGGGGAAGCTTTCTTT.

The V and J genes are TRBV9 and TRBJ2-2, with TRBD1 matching over 9 bases. V was clipped by 0 bases and J by 7 bases; unmatched bases: 10. CDR1 SGDLS and CDR2 YYNGEE come from the germline V gene. This CDR3 has 17 residues. The CDR3 bases are TGTGCCAGCAGCGTAGCAACAGGGGGCGCATCTGTCGGGGAGCTGTTTTTT. Translation gives CASSVATGGASVGELFF.